This T cell receptor beta chain comes out of a study of OX40 agonist ivuxolimab in advanced cancers. Regarding the study as a whole: Expanded clones belonging to CD8+ T cells outnumbered, on average, those of CD4+.

Of note for this clone: Its antigen is not identified. The same CDR3 can be traced to other DNA sequences in this sample.

V was shortened by 6 bases and J by 1 base, with 16 bases between the two germline ends. Germline CDR1 and CDR2: LNHDA and SQIVND (reference sequence). This CDR3 is built from 15 residues. TCRdb keeps only in-frame clones here, not all; method: immunoSEQ multiplex PCR. The table has about 84,000 clones, roughly 87% seen once. Sequences were derived from CD4+ or CD8+ T cells sorted from blood, sampled in a trial of the OX40 agonist ivuxolimab. This sequence joins TRBV19 and TRBJ2-7; TRBD2 is a possible D gene (6 bases). The TCR comes from an adult with an advanced solid tumor such as melanoma, head and neck, liver or kidney cancer. CDR3 in DNA: TGTGCCAGTAGCATGTCCGGGAGCCTATCCTACGAGCAGTACTTC. As protein: CASSMSGSLSYEQYF. Full variable domain (remainder filled in from reference TRBV19 and TRBJ2-7): DGGITQSPKYLFRKEGQNVTLSCEQNLNHDAMYWYRQDPGQGLRLIYYSQIVNDFQKGDIAEGYSVSREKKESFPLTVTSAQKNPTAFYLCASSMSGSLSYEQYFGPGTRLTVT.